The next 10 T cell receptor beta chains were all read from a single sample in a study of blood T cells in healthy people across ages. PCR was performed a second time for roughly 7 to 11 cycles using a sample-barcoded 5' primer and a J-beta primer mix. MiXCR, applied by TCRdb to the 5' RACE reads, yields one record per CDR3 protein. The data hold over a million distinct CDR3 sequences, with 42% observed a single time. Material for sequencing was blood. Receptor source: a woman younger than 30 in good health.

The chain has TRBV30 and TRBJ2-3; the D gene is possibly TRBD1 (5 bases). Trimming stripped 2 bases from V and 3 bases from J, with 12 bases between. The CDR3 covers 14 residues. Germline V CDR1 and CDR2: GTSNPN, SVGIG (reference sequence). CDR3 DNA sequence: TGTGCCTGGAGTAGTAGGGGCGAGACAGATACGCAGTATTTT. Translated, it gives CAWSSRGETDTQYF.

This chain uses TRBV10-3 with TRBJ2-5; the match to TRBD1 covers 7 bases. The germline gives CDR1 ENHRY, CDR2 SYGVKD. V shed 4 bases, J shed 4 bases, and the junction held 3 bases outside the gene matches. The CDR3 loop spans 13 amino acids. For the CDR3, the DNA is TGTGCCATCAGTGGGGGACAGCCAGAGACCCAGTACTTC. It is translated as CAISGGQPETQYF.

This clonotype was observed many times. One end of the junction varies from germline; a read error may be responsible. The V gene is TRBV5-1, the J gene TRBJ1-6, with TRBD1 matching over 8 bases. Germline V gives CDR1 SGHRS, CDR2 YFSETQ. The CDR3 spans 15 residues. CDR3 residues: CASSLGQGANSPLHF. The CDR3 nucleotides are TGTGCCAGCAGTTTAGGTCAGGGGGCGAATTCACCCCTCCACTTT.

Turning to this clonotype: At one end the junction does not follow the germline gene, possibly because of a read error. The V gene is TRBV10-3, the J gene TRBJ2-1, with D tentatively TRBD1 (6 bases). The CDR3 runs to 14 residues. The V gene's germline CDR1 is ENHRY and CDR2 SYGVKD. In nucleotides, the CDR3 is TGTGCCATCAGTGTAGGGGGTTCTGTCAATGGGCAGTTCTTC. Translating gives CAISVGGSVNGQFF.

This rearrangement joins TRBV15 to TRBJ1-2, with D perhaps TRBD1 (5 bases). This CDR3 contains 11 residues. Trimming removed 9 bases at V and 8 bases at J, with 13 bases between. The germline CDR1 and CDR2 sequences are LNHNV and YYDKDF (reference sequence). In DNA, the CDR3 is TGTGCCACACTCGGGGGAGGCGGCTACACCTTC. Translating gives CATLGGGGYTF.

The V and J genes are TRBV28 and TRBJ1-2, with 7 bases identical to TRBD1. Germline CDR1 and CDR2: MDHEN and SYDVKM. The CDR3 extends over 16 amino acids. V dropped 3 bases and J dropped 1; count of bases not matched to a gene: 8. The CDR3 here is CASSFPTGVDNYGYTF. CDR3 DNA: TGTGCCAGCAGTTTCCCCACAGGGGTCGATAACTATGGCTACACCTTC.

The chain carries TRBV12-3 or TRBV12-4 and TRBJ2-4; perhaps D is TRBD1 or TRBD2 (5 bases each). The DNA matches TRBJ2-5 better at its end, which makes the J call doubtful. This CDR3 has 15 amino acids. The CDR3 protein is CASSLTLWGKETQYF. The CDR3 nucleotides are TGTGCCAGCAGTTTGACGCTATGGGGGAAAGAGACCCAGTACTTC.

This chain links TRBV7-2 with TRBJ1-2; a possible D gene is TRBD1 (6 bases). The germline V and J ends were trimmed by 5 bases and 8 bases, with 15 bases remaining between them. CDR1 SGHTA and CDR2 FQGNSA come from the germline V gene. The CDR3 sequence is 13 residues long. The CDR3 region has the DNA TGTGCCAGCAGCCGGGACACCGCGCAAGGCTACACCTTC. Translation: CASSRDTAQGYTF.

This clonotype was detected many times. The rearrangement links TRBV28 to TRBJ2-7; D gene uncertain. Germline V gene data show CDR1 as MDHEN and CDR2 as SYDVKM. V was shortened by 3 bases and J by 5 bases, with 8 bases between the two germline ends. The CDR3 is 12 amino acids. The chain's CDR3 is CASSLAYDEQYF. In DNA form, the CDR3 reads TGTGCCAGCAGTTTGGCTTATGACGAGCAGTACTTC.

The sample holds a few counts of this clonotype. The V gene is TRBV7-9, the J gene TRBJ2-1; no firm D call. The CDR3 has 16 residues. Germline V CDR1 and CDR2: SEHNR, FQNEAQ (reference sequence). With 2 bases removed from V and 0 bases from J, the gap between germline ends came to 11 bases. This CDR3 reads CASSLPGLLSYNEQFF. CDR3 DNA: TGTGCCAGCAGCTTACCCGGTCTACTCTCCTACAATGAGCAGTTCTTC.